This TCR beta chain was documented in a study of blood T cell repertoires in COVID-19. As for the study in general: Acute and convalescent COVID-19 specimens originated in the United States, Italy and Spain. PBMCs, B-cell-depleted T cells, or T cells were the source of the cDNA or gDNA that made up the material.

Germline V gives CDR1 SGHVS, CDR2 FQNEAQ. The CDR3 has 15 residues. With 1 base removed from V and 2 bases from J, the gap between germline ends came to 12 bases. Authors' analysis steps: Estimation of nucleated cell counts was performed using reference gene primer amplification. Only in-frame clones appear in the TCRdb table, and some are missing; sequencing was by immunoSEQ multiplex PCR. From that table come the V and J calls and clone size; the DNA was used to work out D and trimming. The sample includes roughly 200,000 clones, approximately 80% of them seen just once. This clonotype was obtained from a man between 60 and 75 years old with acute or convalescent COVID-19. The source material was peripheral blood. This rearrangement joins TRBV7-8 to TRBJ2-7; maybe TRBD2 (5 bases). CDR3 in amino acids: CASSLGSSGTYEQYF. Here the CDR3 DNA reads TGTGCCAGCAGCTTAGGGTCCAGCGGAACCTACGAGCAGTACTTC.